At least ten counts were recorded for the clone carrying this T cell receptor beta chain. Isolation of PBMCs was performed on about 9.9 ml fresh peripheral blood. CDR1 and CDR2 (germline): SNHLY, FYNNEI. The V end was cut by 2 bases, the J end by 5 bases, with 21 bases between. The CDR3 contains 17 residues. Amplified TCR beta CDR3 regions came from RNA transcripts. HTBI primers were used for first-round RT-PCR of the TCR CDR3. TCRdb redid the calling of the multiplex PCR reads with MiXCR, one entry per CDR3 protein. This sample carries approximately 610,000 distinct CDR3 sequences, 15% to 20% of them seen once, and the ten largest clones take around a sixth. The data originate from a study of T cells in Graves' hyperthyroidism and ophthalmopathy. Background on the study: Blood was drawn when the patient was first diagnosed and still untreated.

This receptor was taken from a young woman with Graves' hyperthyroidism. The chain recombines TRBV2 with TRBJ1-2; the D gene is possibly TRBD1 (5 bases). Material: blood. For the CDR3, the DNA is TGTGCCAGCAGTGAATATCCAGGCCGCGGGGAGGGGTATGGCTACACCTTC. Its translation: CASSEYPGRGEGYGYTF.